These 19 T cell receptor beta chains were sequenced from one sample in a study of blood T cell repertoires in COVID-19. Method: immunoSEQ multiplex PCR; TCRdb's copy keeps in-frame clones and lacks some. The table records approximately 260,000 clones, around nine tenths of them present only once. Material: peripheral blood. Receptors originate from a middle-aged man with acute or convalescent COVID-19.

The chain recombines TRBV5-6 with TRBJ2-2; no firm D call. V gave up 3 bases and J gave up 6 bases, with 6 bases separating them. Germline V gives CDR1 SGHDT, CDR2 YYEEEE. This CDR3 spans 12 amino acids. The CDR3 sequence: CASSWSSGELFF. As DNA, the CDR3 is TGTGCCAGCAGCTGGAGTTCCGGGGAGCTGTTTTTT.

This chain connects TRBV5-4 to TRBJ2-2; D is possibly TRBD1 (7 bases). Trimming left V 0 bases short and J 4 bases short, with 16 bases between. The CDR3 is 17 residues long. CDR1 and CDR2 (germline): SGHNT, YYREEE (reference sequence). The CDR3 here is CASSLEVTGTSTGELFF. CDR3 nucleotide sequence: TGTGCCAGCAGCTTGGAGGTGACAGGGACTTCCACCGGGGAGCTGTTTTTT.

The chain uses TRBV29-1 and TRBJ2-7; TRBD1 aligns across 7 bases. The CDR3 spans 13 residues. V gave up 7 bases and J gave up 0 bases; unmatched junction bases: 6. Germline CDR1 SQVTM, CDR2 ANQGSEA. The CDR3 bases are TGCAGCGCGCGGACAGGTAGCTCCTACGAGCAGTACTTC. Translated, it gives CSARTGSSYEQYF.

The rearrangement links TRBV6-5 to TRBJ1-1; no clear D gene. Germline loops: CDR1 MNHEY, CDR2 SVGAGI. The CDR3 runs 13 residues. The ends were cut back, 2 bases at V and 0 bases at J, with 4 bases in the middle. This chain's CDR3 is CASSYQVNTEAFF. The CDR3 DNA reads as TGTGCCAGCAGTTACCAGGTGAACACTGAAGCTTTCTTT.

The CDR3 DNA sequence: TGTGCCAGCAGCTTAGGCGGACAGGCCGGGGGGCCCCAGCATTTT. This gives the protein CASSLGGQAGGPQHF. This rearrangement joins TRBV11-2 to TRBJ1-5; 7 bases match TRBD1. J was trimmed by 9 bases and V by 1 base; bases with no gene match: 9. The CDR3 covers 15 residues. Per germline, CDR1 SGHAT and CDR2 FQNNGV.

CDR3 in amino acids: CASRGTGGQPQHF. The CDR3 DNA sequence: TGTGCCAGCAGAGGGACAGGGGGCCAGCCCCAGCATTTT. The rearrangement uses TRBV2 and TRBJ1-5, with 12 bases identical to TRBD1. This CDR3 is built from 13 residues. V dropped 6 bases and J dropped 7; count of bases not matched to a gene: 1. Germline V CDR1 and CDR2: SNHLY, FYNNEI. The full variable domain, rest sourced from reference TRBV2 and TRBJ1-5, is EPEVTQTPSHQVTQMGQEVILRCVPISNHLYFYWYRQILGQKVEFLVSFYNNEISEKSEIFDDQFSVERPDGSNFTLKIRSTKLEDSAMYFCASRGTGGQPQHFGDGTRLSIL.

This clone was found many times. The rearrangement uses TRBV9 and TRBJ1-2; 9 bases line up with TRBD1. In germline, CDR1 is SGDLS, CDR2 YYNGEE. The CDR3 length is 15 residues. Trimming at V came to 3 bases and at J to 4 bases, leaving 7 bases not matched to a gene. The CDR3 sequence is CASSGTGTGTYGYTF. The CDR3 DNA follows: TGTGCCAGCAGCGGAACCGGGACAGGGACCTATGGCTACACCTTC.

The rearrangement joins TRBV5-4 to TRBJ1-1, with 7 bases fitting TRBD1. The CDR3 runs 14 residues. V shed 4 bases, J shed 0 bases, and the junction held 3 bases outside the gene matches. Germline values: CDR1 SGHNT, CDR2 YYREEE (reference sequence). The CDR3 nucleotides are TGTGCCAGCAGCGGGGGACAGTTGAACACTGAAGCTTTCTTT. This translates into CASSGGQLNTEAFF.

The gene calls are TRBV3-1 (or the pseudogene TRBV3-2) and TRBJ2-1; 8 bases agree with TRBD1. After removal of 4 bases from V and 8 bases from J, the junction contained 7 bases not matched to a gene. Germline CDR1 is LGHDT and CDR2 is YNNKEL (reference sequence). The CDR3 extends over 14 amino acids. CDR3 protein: CASSPDRVEDEQFF. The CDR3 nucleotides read TGTGCCAGCAGCCCGGACAGGGTTGAAGATGAGCAGTTCTTC.

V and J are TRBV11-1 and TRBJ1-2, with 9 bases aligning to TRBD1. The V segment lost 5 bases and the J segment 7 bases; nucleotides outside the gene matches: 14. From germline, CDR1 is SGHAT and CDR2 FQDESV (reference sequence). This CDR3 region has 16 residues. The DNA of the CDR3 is TGTGCCAGCAGCGGCCCCATGGGACAGGGTCTGGGTGGCTACACCTTC. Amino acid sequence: CASSGPMGQGLGGYTF.

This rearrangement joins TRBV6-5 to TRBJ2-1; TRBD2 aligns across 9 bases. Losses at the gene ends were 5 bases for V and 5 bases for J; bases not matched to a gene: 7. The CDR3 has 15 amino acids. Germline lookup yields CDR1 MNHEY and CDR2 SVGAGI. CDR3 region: CASSTGTSPNNEQFF. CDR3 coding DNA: TGTGCCAGCAGTACCGGGACTAGCCCGAACAATGAGCAGTTCTTC.

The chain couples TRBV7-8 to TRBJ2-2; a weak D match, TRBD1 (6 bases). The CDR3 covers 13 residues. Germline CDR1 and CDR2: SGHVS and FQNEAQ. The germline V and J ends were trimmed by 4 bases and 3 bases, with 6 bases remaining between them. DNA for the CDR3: TGTGCCAGCAGCTGGACAGACACCGGGGAGCTGTTTTTT. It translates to CASSWTDTGELFF.

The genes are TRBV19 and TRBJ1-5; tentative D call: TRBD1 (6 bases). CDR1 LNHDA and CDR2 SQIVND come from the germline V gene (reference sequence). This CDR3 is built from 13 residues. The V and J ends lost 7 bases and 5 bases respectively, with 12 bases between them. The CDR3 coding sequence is TGTGCCAGTACCGACAGGCGGGATCAGCCCCAGCATTTT. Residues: CASTDRRDQPQHF.

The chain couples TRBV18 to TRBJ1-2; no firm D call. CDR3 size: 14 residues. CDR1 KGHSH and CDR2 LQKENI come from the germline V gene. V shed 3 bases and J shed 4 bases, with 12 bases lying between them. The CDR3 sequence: CASSPPERVYGYTF. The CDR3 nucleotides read TGTGCCAGCTCACCTCCGGAGAGGGTCTATGGCTACACCTTC.

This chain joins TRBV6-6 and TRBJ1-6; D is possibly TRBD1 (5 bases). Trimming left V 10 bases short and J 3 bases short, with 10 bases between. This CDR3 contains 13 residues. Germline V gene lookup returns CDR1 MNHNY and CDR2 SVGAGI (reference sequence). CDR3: CAIRAFYNSPLHF. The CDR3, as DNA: TGTGCCATCAGGGCCTTCTATAATTCACCCCTCCACTTT.

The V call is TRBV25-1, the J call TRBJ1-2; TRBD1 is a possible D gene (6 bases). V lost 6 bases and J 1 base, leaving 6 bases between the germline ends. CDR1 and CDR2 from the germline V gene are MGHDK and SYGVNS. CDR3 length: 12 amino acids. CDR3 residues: CASSRGNYGYTF. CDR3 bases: TGTGCCAGCAGCAGGGGTAACTATGGCTACACCTTC.

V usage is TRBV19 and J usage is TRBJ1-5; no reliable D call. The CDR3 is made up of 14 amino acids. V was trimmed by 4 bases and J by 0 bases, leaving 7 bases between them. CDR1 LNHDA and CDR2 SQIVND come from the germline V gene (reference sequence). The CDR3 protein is CASSSQNSNQPQHF. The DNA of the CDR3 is TGTGCCAGTAGTAGTCAGAATAGCAATCAGCCCCAGCATTTT.

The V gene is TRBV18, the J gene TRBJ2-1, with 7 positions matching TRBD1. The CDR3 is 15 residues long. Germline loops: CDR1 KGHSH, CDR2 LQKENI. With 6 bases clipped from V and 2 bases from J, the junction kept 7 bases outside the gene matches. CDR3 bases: TGTGCCAGCTCGCCCCCCCAGGGGGCCTACAATGAGCAGTTCTTC. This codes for CASSPPQGAYNEQFF.

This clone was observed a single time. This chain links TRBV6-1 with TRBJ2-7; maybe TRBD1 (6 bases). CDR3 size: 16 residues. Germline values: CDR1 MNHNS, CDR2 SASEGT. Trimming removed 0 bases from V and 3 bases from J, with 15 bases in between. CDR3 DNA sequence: TGTGCCAGCAGTGAAGCCCCCACAGGGCCCATCTACGAGCAGTACTTC. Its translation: CASSEAPTGPIYEQYF.